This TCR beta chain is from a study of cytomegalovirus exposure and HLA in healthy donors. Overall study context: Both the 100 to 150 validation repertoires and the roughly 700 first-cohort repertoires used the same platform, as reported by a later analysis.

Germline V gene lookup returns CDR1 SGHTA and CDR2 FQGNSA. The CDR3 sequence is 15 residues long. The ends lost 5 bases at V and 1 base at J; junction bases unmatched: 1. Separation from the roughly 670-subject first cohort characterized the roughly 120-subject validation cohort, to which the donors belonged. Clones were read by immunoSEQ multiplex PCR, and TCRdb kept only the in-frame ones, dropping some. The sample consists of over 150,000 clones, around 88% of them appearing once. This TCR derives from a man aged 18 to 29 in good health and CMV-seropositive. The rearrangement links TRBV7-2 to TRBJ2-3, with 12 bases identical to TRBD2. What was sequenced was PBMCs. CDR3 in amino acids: CASSASGRGTDTQYF. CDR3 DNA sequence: TGTGCCAGCAGCGCTAGCGGGAGGGGCACAGATACGCAGTATTTT.